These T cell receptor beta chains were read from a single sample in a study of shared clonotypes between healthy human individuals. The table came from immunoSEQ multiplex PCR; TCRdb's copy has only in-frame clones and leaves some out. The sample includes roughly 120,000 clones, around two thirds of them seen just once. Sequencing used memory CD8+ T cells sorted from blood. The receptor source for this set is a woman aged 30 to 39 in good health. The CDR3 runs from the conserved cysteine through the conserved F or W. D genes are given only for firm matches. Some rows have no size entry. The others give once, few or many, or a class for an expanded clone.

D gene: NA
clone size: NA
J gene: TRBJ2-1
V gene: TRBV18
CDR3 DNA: TGTGCCAGCTCACCAGGCCTAGCGAATAAAAATGAGCAGTTCTTC
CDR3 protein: CASSPGLANKNEQFF

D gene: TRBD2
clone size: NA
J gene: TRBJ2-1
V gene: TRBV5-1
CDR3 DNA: TGCGCCAGCAGCCCCCAGGCACTAGCGGGGTTTGACAATGAGCAGTTCTTC
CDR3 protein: CASSPQALAGFDNEQFF

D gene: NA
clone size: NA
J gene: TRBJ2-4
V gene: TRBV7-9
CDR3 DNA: TGTGCCAGCAGCTTAGGCTCGCAGCAAGCCAAAAACATTCAGTACTTC
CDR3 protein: CASSLGSQQAKNIQYF

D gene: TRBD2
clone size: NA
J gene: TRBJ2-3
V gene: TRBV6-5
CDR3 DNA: TGTGCCAGCAGGGAACTAGCGGGAGGGGCAGATACGCAGTATTTT
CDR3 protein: CASRELAGGADTQYF

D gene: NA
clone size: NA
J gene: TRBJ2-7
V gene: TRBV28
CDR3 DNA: TGTGCCAGCAGCTGGGGGGTCGCCGAGCAGTACTTC
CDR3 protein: CASSWGVAEQYF

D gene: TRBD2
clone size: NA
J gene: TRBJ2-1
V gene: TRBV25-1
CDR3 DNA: TGTGCCGTAGCGGGAGGGCCCAATGAGCAGTTCTTC
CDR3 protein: CAVAGGPNEQFF

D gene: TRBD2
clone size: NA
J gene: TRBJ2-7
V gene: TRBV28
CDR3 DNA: TGTGCCAGCAGTTCCCAGCGGGAGGGGCCCGAGCAGTACTTC
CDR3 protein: CASSSQREGPEQYF

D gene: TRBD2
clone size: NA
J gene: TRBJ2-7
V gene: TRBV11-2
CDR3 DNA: TGTGCCAGCAGCTTAGCCCCTAGCGGGAAATCCTACGAGCAGTACTTC
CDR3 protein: CASSLAPSGKSYEQYF

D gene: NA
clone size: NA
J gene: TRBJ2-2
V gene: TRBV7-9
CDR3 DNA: TGTGCCAGCATCGACCGGGCCGGGGAGCTGTTTTTT
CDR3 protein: CASIDRAGELFF

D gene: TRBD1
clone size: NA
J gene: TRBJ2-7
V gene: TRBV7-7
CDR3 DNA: TGTGCCAGCAGCTTCCGACAGGGACCTCCCTACGAGCAGTACTTC
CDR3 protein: CASSFRQGPPYEQYF

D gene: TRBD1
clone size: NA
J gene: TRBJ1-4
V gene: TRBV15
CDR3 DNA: TGTGCCACCAGCAGAGGACAGGGAAATGAAAAACTGTTTTTT
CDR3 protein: CATSRGQGNEKLFF

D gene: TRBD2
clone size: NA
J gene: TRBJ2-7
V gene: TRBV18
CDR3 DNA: TGTGCCAGCTCAGGGACTAGCGGGACGATGCTCTACGAGCAGTACTTC
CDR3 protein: CASSGTSGTMLYEQYF

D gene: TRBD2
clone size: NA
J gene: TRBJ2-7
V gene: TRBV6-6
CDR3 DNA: TGTGCCAGCAGTCCGGGGGGGGTCCACTACGAGCAGTACTTC
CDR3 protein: CASSPGGVHYEQYF

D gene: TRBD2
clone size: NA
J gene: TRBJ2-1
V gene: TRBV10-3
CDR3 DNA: TGTGCCATCAGCCCTAGCGGGACCCCCCTTTCGGATGAGCAGTTCTTC
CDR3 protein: CAISPSGTPLSDEQFF

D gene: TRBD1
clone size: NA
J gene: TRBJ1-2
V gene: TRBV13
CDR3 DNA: TGTGCCAGCAACGCGCGCGGGACAGGGGGCGCGGAGTGGGGCTACACCTTC
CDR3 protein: CASNARGTGGAEWGYTF

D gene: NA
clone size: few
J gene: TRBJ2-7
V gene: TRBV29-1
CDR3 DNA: TGCAGCGTTGAGTTGGCACCAACAGGGACCAGTAGCTACGAGCAGTACTTC
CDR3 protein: CSVELAPTGTSSYEQYF

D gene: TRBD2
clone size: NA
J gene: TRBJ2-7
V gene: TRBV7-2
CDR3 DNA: TGTGCCAGCAGTCTCCGGGAGGCCGGTTACGAGCAGTACTTC
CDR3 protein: CASSLREAGYEQYF

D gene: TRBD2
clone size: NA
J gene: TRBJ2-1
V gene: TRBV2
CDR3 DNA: TGTGCCAGCAGGCGACTAGGGACTAGCGACAATGAGCAGTTCTTC
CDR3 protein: CASRRLGTSDNEQFF

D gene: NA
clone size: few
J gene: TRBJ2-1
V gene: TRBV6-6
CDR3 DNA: TGTGCCAGCAGGGCCCTCAATGAGCAGTTCTTC
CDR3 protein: CASRALNEQFF

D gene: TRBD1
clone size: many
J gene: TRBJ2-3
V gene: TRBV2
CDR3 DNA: TGTGCCAGCGCGGGACAGGGGATAACAGATACGCAGTATTTT
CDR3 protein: CASAGQGITDTQYF

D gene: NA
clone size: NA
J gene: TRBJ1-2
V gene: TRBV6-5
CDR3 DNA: TGTGCCAGCTATCAGGGTTTTGGATATGGCTACACCTTC
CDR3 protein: CASYQGFGYGYTF

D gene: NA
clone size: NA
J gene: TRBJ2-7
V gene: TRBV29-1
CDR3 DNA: TGCAGCGCAAGGACCTATCCCTACGAGCAGTACTTC
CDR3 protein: CSARTYPYEQYF

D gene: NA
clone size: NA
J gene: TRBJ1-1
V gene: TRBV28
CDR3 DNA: TGTGCCAGCAGTTTATTCGGCGTTCCTGAAGCTTTCTTT
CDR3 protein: CASSLFGVPEAFF

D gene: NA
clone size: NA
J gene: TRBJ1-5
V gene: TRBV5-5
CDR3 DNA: TGTGCCAGCAGCTTAACCCTCGACAAGGCCCAGCCCCAGCATTTT
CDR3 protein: CASSLTLDKAQPQHF

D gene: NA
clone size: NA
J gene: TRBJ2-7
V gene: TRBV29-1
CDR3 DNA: TGCAGCGTTGAAGACAGGATCTACGAGCAGTACTTC
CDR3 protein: CSVEDRIYEQYF

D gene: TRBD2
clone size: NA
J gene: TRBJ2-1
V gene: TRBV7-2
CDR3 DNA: TGTGCCAGCAGCTTGTGGGGACTAGCTTCCTACAATGAGCAGTTCTTC
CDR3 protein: CASSLWGLASYNEQFF

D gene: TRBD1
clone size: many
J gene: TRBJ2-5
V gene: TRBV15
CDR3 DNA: TGTGCCACCAGCAGTGAGGGGGGGACAGGGCCAGAGACCCAGTACTTC
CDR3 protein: CATSSEGGTGPETQYF

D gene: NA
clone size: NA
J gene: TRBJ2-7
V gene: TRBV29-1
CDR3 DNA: TGCAGCGCCCGGGACTTTCATTCCTACGAGCAGTACTTC
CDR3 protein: CSARDFHSYEQYF

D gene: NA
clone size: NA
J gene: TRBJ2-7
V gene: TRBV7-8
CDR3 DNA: TGTGCCAGCAGCACTCCTATGGCGGGGGCAATCTCCTACGAGCAGTACTTC
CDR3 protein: CASSTPMAGAISYEQYF